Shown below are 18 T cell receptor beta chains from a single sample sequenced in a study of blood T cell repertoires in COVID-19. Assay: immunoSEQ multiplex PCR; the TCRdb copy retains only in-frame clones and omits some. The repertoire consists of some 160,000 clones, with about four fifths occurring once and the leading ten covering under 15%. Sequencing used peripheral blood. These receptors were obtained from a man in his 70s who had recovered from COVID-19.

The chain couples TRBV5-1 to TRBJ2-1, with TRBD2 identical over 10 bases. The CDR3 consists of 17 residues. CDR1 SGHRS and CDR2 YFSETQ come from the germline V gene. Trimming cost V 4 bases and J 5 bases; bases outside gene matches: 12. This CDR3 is CASSLSEGLAVNNEQFF. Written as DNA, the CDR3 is TGCGCCAGCAGCCTAAGCGAAGGACTAGCGGTAAACAATGAGCAGTTCTTC.

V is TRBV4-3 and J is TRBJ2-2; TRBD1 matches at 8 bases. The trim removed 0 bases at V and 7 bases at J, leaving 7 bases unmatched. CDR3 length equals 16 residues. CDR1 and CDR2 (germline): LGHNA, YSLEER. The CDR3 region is CASSQDPQGAIGELFF. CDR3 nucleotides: TGCGCCAGCAGCCAAGATCCCCAGGGGGCCATCGGGGAGCTGTTTTTT.

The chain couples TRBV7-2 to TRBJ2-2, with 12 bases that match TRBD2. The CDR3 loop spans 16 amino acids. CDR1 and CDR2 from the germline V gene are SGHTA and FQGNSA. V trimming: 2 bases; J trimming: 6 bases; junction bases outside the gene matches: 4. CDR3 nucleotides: TGTGCCAGCAGCTTAAGAGGACTAGCGGGACCCGGGGAGCTGTTTTTT. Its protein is CASSLRGLAGPGELFF.

The CDR3 loop is CASSLASGNSYNEQFF. The CDR3 bases are TGTGCCAGCAGCTTGGCTAGCGGTAACTCCTACAATGAGCAGTTCTTC. The rearrangement uses TRBV5-4 and TRBJ2-1; TRBD2 matches 7 bases. The CDR3 contains 16 residues. The germline CDR1 and CDR2 sequences are SGHNT and YYREEE (reference sequence). The ends lost 0 bases at V and 0 bases at J; junction bases unmatched: 3.

In DNA, the CDR3 is TGCGCCAGCAGGACCGGGGGCACTGAAGCTTTCTTT. Its protein is CASRTGGTEAFF. V gene TRBV10-2 combines with J gene TRBJ1-1, with D maybe TRBD1 (5 bases). Per the germline V gene, CDR1 is WSHSY and CDR2 is SAAADI. The CDR3 has 12 residues. V lost 6 bases and J 4 bases, leaving 9 bases between the germline ends.

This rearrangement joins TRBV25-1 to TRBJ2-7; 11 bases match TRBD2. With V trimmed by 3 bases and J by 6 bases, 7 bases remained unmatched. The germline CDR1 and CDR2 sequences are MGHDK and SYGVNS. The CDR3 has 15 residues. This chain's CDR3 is CASSDGGLAGGEQYF. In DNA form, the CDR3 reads TGTGCCAGCAGTGATGGAGGTCTAGCGGGAGGCGAGCAGTACTTC.

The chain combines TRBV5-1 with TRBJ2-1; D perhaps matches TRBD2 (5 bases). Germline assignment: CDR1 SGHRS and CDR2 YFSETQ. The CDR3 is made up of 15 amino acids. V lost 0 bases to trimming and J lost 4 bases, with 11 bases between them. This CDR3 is CASSLGPGKYNEQFF. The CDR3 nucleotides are TGCGCCAGCAGCTTGGGGCCGGGGAAGTACAATGAGCAGTTCTTC.

CDR3 residues: CASSFFASGSSYNEQFF. Here the CDR3 DNA reads TGTGCCAGCAGTTTCTTCGCTAGCGGTTCCTCCTACAATGAGCAGTTCTTC. This rearrangement joins TRBV28 to TRBJ2-1; 7 bases are a match to TRBD2. The germline gives CDR1 MDHEN, CDR2 SYDVKM. The CDR3 covers 17 residues. V lost 3 bases and J lost 0; bases outside the gene matches: 8.

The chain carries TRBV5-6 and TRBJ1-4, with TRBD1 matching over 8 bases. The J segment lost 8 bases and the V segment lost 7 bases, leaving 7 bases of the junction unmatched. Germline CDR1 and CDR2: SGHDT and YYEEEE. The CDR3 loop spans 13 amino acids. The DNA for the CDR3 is TGTGCCAGCCTAGACAGGGGAGGAGAAAAACTGTTTTTT. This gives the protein CASLDRGGEKLFF.

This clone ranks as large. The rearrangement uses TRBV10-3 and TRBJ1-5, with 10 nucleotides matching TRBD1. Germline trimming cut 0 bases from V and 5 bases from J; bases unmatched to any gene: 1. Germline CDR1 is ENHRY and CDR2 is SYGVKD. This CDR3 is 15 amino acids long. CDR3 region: CAISESGTGDQPQHF. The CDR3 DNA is TGTGCCATCAGTGAGTCAGGGACAGGGGATCAGCCCCAGCATTTT.

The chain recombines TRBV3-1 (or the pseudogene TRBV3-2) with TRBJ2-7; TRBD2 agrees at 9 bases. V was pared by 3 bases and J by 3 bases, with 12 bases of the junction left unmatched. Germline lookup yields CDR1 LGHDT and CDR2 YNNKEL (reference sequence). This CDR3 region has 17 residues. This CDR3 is CASSHGPRREGLYEQYF. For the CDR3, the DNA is TGTGCCAGCAGCCATGGTCCGCGGCGGGAGGGCCTCTACGAGCAGTACTTC.

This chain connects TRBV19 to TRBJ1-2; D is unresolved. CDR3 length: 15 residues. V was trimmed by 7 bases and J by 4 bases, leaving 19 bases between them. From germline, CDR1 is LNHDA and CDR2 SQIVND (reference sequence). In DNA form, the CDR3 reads TGTGCCAGTACCGCTACGCCACCACTAAGCTATGGCTACACCTTC. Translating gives CASTATPPLSYGYTF.

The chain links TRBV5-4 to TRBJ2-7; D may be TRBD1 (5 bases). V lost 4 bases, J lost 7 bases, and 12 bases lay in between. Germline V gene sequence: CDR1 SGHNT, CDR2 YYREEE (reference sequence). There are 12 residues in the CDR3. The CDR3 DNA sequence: TGTGCCAGCAGCCCCCAGGGCACAGAGCAGTACTTC. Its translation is CASSPQGTEQYF. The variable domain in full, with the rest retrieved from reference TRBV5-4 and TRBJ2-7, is ETGVTQSPTHLIKTRGQQVTLRCSSQSGHNTVSWYQQALGQGPQFIFQYYREEENGRGNFPPRFSGLQFPNYSSELNVNALELDDSALYLCASSPQGTEQYFGPGTRLTVT.

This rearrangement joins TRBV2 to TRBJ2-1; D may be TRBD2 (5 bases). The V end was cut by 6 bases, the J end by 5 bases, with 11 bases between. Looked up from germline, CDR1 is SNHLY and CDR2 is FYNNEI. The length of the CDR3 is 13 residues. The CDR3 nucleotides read TGTGCCAGCAGCAAAGGACTGAACAATGAGCAGTTCTTC. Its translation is CASSKGLNNEQFF.

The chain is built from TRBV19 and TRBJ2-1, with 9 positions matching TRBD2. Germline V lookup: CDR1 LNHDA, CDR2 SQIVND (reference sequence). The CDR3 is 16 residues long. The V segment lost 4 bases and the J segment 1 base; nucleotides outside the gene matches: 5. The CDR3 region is CASSKGLARSYNEQFF. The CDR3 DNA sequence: TGTGCCAGTAGTAAAGGACTAGCGAGATCCTACAATGAGCAGTTCTTC.

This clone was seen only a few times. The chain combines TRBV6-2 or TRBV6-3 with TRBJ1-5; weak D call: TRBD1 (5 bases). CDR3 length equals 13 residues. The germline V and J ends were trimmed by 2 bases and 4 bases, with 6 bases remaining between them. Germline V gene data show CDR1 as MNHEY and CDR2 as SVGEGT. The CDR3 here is CASSYGGNQPQHF. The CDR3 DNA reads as TGTGCCAGCAGTTACGGGGGGAATCAGCCCCAGCATTTT.

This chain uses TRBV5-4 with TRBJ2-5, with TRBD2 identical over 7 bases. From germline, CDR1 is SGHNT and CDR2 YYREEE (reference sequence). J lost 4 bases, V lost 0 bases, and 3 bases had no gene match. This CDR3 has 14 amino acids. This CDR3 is CASSLGLAAETQYF. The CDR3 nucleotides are TGTGCCAGCAGCTTGGGACTAGCCGCAGAGACCCAGTACTTC.

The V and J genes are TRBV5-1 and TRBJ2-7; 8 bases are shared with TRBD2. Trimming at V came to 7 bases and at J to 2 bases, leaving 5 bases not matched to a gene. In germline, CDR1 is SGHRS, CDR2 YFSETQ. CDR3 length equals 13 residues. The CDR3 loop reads CASGAGGPYEQYF. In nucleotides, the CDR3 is TGCGCCAGCGGCGCGGGGGGCCCCTACGAGCAGTACTTC.